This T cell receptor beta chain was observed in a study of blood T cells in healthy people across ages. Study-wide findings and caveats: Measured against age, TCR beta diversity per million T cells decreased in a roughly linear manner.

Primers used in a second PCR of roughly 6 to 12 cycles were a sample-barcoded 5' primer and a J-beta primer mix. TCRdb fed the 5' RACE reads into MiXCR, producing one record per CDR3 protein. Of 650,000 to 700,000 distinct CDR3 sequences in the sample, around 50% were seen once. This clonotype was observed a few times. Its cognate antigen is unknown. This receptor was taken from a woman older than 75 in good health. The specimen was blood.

The CDR3 bases are TGCGCCAGCAGCTTGGACGGTTCCACCTACAATGAGCAGTTCTTC. Translating gives CASSLDGSTYNEQFF. The V and J genes are TRBV5-1 and TRBJ2-1; no clear D. Germline lookup yields CDR1 SGHRS and CDR2 YFSETQ. Trimming removed 0 bases from V and 2 bases from J, with 9 bases in between. The CDR3 totals 15 residues.